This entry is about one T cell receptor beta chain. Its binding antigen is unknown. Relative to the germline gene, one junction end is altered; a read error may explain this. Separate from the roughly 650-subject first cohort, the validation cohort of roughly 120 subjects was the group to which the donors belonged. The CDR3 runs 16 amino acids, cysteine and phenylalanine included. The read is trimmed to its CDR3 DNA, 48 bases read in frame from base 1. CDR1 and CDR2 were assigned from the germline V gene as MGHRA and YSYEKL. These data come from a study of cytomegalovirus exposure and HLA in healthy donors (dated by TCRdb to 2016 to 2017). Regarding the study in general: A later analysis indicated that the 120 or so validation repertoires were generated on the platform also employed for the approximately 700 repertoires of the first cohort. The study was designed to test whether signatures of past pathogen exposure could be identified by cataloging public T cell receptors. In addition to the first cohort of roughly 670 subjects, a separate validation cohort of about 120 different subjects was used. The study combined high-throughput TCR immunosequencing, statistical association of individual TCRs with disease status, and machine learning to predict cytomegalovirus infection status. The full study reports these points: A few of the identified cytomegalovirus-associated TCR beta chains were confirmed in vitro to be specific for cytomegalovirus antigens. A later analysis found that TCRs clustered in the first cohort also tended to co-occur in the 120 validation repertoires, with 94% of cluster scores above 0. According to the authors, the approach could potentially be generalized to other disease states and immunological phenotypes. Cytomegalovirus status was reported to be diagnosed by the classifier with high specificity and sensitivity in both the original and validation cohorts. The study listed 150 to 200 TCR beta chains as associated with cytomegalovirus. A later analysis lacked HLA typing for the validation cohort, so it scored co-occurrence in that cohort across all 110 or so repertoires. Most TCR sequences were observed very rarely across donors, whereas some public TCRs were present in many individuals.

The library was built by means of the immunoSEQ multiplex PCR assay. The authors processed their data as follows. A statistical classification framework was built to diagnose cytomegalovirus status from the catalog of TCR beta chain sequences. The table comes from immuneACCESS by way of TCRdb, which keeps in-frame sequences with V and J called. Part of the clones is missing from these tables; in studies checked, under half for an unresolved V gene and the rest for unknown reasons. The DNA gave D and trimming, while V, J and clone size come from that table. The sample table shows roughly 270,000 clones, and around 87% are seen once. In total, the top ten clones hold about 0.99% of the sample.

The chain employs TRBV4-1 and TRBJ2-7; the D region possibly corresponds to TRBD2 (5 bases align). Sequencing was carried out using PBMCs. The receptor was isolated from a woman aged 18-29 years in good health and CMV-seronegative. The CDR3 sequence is CASSQGFLGTHLRADF. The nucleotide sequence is TGCGCCAGCAGCCAAGGGTTTCTGGGCACACACCTGAGGGCGGACTTC.